These T cell receptor beta chains were read from a single sample in a study of blood T cell repertoires in COVID-19. Using immunoSEQ multiplex PCR, the repertoire was profiled, and TCRdb retains in-frame clones only, with some absent. The sample yields 250,000 to 300,000 clones, about nine tenths seen once. Input material: PBMCs or T cells enriched from blood (not recorded which). All receptors come from a man aged 18 to 29 who had recovered from COVID-19. The CDR3 runs from the conserved cysteine through the conserved F or W. D genes are given only for firm matches. Not every row has a clone size; where given, it reads once, few, many or a size class.

TRBJ2-1 TRBV5-8 NA TRBD2 TGTGCCAGCAGCCCGCCCCAACCACTAGCGCCGCAGTACAATGAGCAGTTCTTC CASSPPQPLAPQYNEQFF
TRBJ1-1 TRBV27 NA NA TGTGCCAGCAGTTTACTCCGCCAGGGTCTTATTGGGAGGACTGAAGCTTTCTTT CASSLLRQGLIGRTEAFF
TRBJ2-1 TRBV7-3 NA TRBD1 TGTGCCAGCAGCCCAGGGGGCTCATACAATGAGCAGTTCTTC CASSPGGSYNEQFF
TRBJ2-1 TRBV18 NA TRBD1 TGTGCCAGCTCACCACCGGGGGGACAGGGGGCATTTGAGCAGTTCTTC CASSPPGGQGAFEQFF
TRBJ1-5 TRBV7-6 NA TRBD1 TGTGCCAGCAGCCCAGGACAGGGGACCCCCCAGCATTTT CASSPGQGTPQHF
TRBJ1-5 TRBV6-5 NA TRBD1 TGTGCCAGCAGGGACAGGGTCAATCAGCCCCAGCATTTT CASRDRVNQPQHF
TRBJ1-6 TRBV29-1 NA NA TGCAGCGTCCACCCGTGGGCTTCCTATAATTCACCCCTCCACTTT CSVHPWASYNSPLHF
TRBJ1-6 TRBV5-6 NA NA TGTGCCAGCAGCCCCCGCAGGGCGGGGGGTAGTTCACCCCTCCACTTT CASSPRRAGGSSPLHF
TRBJ2-2 TRBV5-1 NA NA TGCGCCAGCAGCAACTCACAGGGAATGGGCTCGGCCGGGGAGCTGTTTTTT CASSNSQGMGSAGELFF
TRBJ1-5 TRBV19 NA NA TGTGCCAGTAGTGTGTTGACCGGGACAAGCAATCAGCCCCAGCATTTT CASSVLTGTSNQPQHF
TRBJ2-1 TRBV11-3 NA NA TGTGCCAGCAGCTTGAGGGAGTCCCTCTACAATGAGCAGTTCTTC CASSLRESLYNEQFF
TRBJ2-7 TRBV23-1 NA NA TGCGCCAGCAGTCAATCAGCCAGGGAGGACGAGCAGTACTTC CASSQSAREDEQYF
TRBJ2-1 TRBV7-8 NA NA TGTGCCAGCAGCTTAAATATGGGACACGGGTCGAATGAGCAGTTCTTC CASSLNMGHGSNEQFF
TRBJ2-2 TRBV6-1 NA NA TGTGCCAGCAGTGAGGGTCGACACGCGAACACCGGGGAGCTGTTTTTT CASSEGRHANTGELFF
TRBJ1-2 TRBV25-1 NA TRBD1 TGTGCCAGCGAGCCTGGAGGGACAGGGCAGAACTATGGCTACACCTTC CASEPGGTGQNYGYTF
TRBJ2-4 TRBV5-5 NA TRBD1 TGTGCCAGCAGCTTGGAAGGGACAGGGGTAAACATTCAGTACTTC CASSLEGTGVNIQYF
TRBJ2-7 TRBV7-9 NA TRBD2 TGTGCCAGCAGTGGACCGATGGGGGGGACGAGCTCCTACGAGCAGTACTTC CASSGPMGGTSSYEQYF
TRBJ1-6 TRBV7-9 many NA TGCGCCACCACCACCCACGACCGGGGGGGAGTAAATTCACCCCTCCACTTT CATTTHDRGGVNSPLHF
TRBJ2-3 TRBV7-2 NA NA TGTGCCAGCAGTCAAGGGGCTTCCACAGATACGCAGTATTTT CASSQGASTDTQYF
TRBJ1-5 TRBV19 NA NA TGTGCCAGTAGTATAAATGCGGATGGAGGGATCAATCAGCCCCAGCATTTT CASSINADGGINQPQHF
TRBJ2-5 TRBV6-6 NA TRBD2 TGTGCCAGCAGCAAGCCTAGCGGGGGGGCGGAGACCCAGTACTTC CASSKPSGGAETQYF
TRBJ2-1 TRBV24-1 many TRBD2 TGTGCCACCAGTCCTATTAGCGGGGCTTACAATGAGCAGTTCTTC CATSPISGAYNEQFF
TRBJ1-2 TRBV7-9 NA NA TGTGCCAGCAGCTACACTAACTATGGCTACACCTTC CASSYTNYGYTF
TRBJ1-3 TRBV27 NA NA TGTGCCAGCGCGGGGTTAAGCTCTGGAAACACCATATATTTT CASAGLSSGNTIYF
TRBJ2-1 TRBV10-2 NA NA TGCGCCAGCAGTGAGTTGAGCTCCTACAATGAGCAGTTCTTC CASSELSSYNEQFF
TRBJ2-3 TRBV5-4 NA NA TGTGCCAGCAGCTTAAAGAACAGGGAACATACGCAGTATTTT CASSLKNREHTQYF
TRBJ2-5 TRBV7-3 NA TRBD2 TGTGCCAGCAGCGCGGGACTAGGGAAGAGGGAGACCCAGTACTTC CASSAGLGKRETQYF
TRBJ1-6 TRBV27 NA NA TGTGCCAGCAGTCCCCGGCCAGGGGAAGGGTCACCCCTCCACTTT CASSPRPGEGSPLHF
TRBJ1-6 TRBV6-1 NA TRBD1 TGTGCCAGCAGTGACGGCCGACAGGGGGTCTATAATTCACCCCTCCACTTT CASSDGRQGVYNSPLHF
TRBJ1-1 TRBV4-2 NA TRBD1 TGTGCCAGCAGCCTGGACAGGGGAGACACTGAAGCTTTCTTT CASSLDRGDTEAFF
TRBJ1-1 TRBV18 NA NA TGTGCCAGCTCATCTCGGACACTTGTGAACACTGAAGCTTTCTTT CASSSRTLVNTEAFF
TRBJ1-2 TRBV6-5 NA NA TGTGCCAGCAGTTACCTGGGGGGGACTCACTATGGCTACACCTTC CASSYLGGTHYGYTF
TRBJ1-2 TRBV11-3 NA NA TGTGCCAGCAGGGGGCCGGAGGGCTACACCTTC CASRGPEGYTF